This entry lists 27 T cell receptor beta chains sequenced from one sample in a study of response to subunit inactivated influenza vaccine. TCRdb re-called the RT-PCR reads through MiXCR, storing one row per CDR3 protein. The repertoire consists of approximately 300,000 distinct CDR3 sequences, with about 20% occurring once and the leading ten covering 10%. Specimen: PBMCs from blood, collected 21 months after vaccination. Every receptor here comes from a man between 50 and 70 years old who received an inactivated influenza vaccine.

There are a few counts of this clonotype. The gene calls are TRBV7-6 and TRBJ2-2; D is uncertain. CDR1 and CDR2 (germline): SGHVS, FNYEAQ. The CDR3 sequence is 12 residues long. The germline V and J ends were trimmed by 5 bases and 7 bases, with 8 bases remaining between them. In DNA form, the CDR3 reads TGTGCCAGCAGCCCCCTCGGCGGGGAGCTGTTTTTT. Its protein product is CASSPLGGELFF.

This clonotype turned up a few times. The J gene is TRBJ1-2, the V gene TRBV4-1; no firm D call. The V gene lost 0 bases and the J gene lost 8 bases, with 10 bases spanning the gap. This CDR3 region has 13 residues. Germline loops: CDR1 MGHRA, CDR2 YSYEKL. The CDR3 loop is CASSQDASGGYTF. The DNA of the CDR3 is TGCGCCAGCAGCCAAGATGCCTCGGGCGGCTACACCTTC.

A few counts support this clonotype. This chain joins TRBV5-1 and TRBJ1-2; D is perhaps TRBD1 (5 bases). The ends were cut back, 3 bases at V and 6 bases at J, with 12 bases in the middle. The CDR3 spans 13 residues. Germline assignment: CDR1 SGHRS and CDR2 YFSETQ. The CDR3 spells CASSSPSGDGYTF. DNA for the CDR3: TGCGCCAGCAGCTCACCGTCGGGGGATGGCTACACCTTC.

This chain connects TRBV15 to TRBJ2-2; D is possibly TRBD1 (6 bases). From germline, CDR1 is LNHNV and CDR2 YYDKDF (reference sequence). The CDR3 has 15 residues. V was shortened by 3 bases and J by 0 bases, with 8 bases between the two germline ends. The CDR3 coding sequence is TGTGCCACCAGCAGCGACAGGCCGAACACCGGGGAGCTGTTTTTT. Amino acids: CATSSDRPNTGELFF.

This clonotype occurred many times. The chain carries TRBV7-2 and TRBJ1-1; weak D call: TRBD1 (5 bases). The germline V and J ends were trimmed by 5 bases and 5 bases, with 12 bases remaining between them. The V gene's germline CDR1 is SGHTA and CDR2 FQGNSA. CDR3 length: 13 amino acids. Written as DNA, the CDR3 is TGTGCCAGCAGCAGAGGGGCGCGGACTGAAGCTTTCTTT. Amino acids: CASSRGARTEAFF.

This clonotype has ten or more counts. The V and J genes are TRBV6-5 and TRBJ1-4; D is uncertain. Germline assignment: CDR1 MNHEY and CDR2 SVGAGI. V was cut by 3 bases and J by 4 bases, with 9 bases left in between. The CDR3 sequence is 14 residues long. The CDR3, as DNA: TGTGCCAGCAGTTATCTGCAGTTTAATGAAAAACTGTTTTTT. Residues: CASSYLQFNEKLFF.

This clonotype was counted only a few times. The CDR3 DNA reads as TGTGCCAGCAGCCAAGCTACAGGGGGTGGTGGCTACACCTTC. This sequence encodes CASSQATGGGGYTF. The V gene is TRBV4-2, the J gene TRBJ1-2, with 8 bases matching TRBD1. The J segment lost 7 bases and the V segment lost 1 base, leaving 5 bases of the junction unmatched. The CDR3 runs 14 residues. From germline, CDR1 is LGHNA and CDR2 YNFKEQ.

Many counts were recorded for this clonotype. The CDR3 here is CASSSGASNEQFF. The CDR3 coding sequence is TGTGCCAGCAGTAGCGGGGCCTCCAATGAGCAGTTCTTC. The V and J genes are TRBV12-3 or TRBV12-4 and TRBJ2-1; 7 bases fit TRBD2. The CDR3 is 13 residues long. V gave up 5 bases and J gave up 6 bases; unmatched junction bases: 4.

This chain joins TRBV4-2 and TRBJ2-1; 7 bases map to TRBD2. The germline gives CDR1 LGHNA, CDR2 YNFKEQ. This CDR3 region has 15 residues. Trimming took 4 bases from V and 5 from J; bases not matched to a gene: 8. CDR3: CASSPTTAGNNEQFF. DNA of the CDR3: TGTGCCAGCAGCCCCACCACAGCGGGAAACAATGAGCAGTTCTTC.

This clonotype was observed at least ten times. The V and J genes are TRBV4-2 and TRBJ1-1, with D unclear. V was shortened by 4 bases and J by 5 bases, with 11 bases between the two germline ends. The CDR3 is 13 residues long. Germline V gene sequence: CDR1 LGHNA, CDR2 YNFKEQ. CDR3 region: CASSPMRETEAFF. In nucleotides, the CDR3 is TGTGCCAGCAGCCCCATGAGGGAAACTGAAGCTTTCTTT.

This clonotype was picked up a small number of times. The chain carries TRBV5-6 and TRBJ2-3, with D perhaps matching TRBD1 (6 bases). Germline V gene sequence: CDR1 SGHDT, CDR2 YYEEEE. This CDR3 is 13 amino acids long. The V and J ends lost 4 bases and 5 bases respectively, with 11 bases between them. The CDR3 loop reads CASSPGDRDTQYF. DNA for the CDR3: TGTGCCAGCAGCCCAGGGGATAGAGATACGCAGTATTTT.

The chain joins TRBV2 to TRBJ1-4; TRBD1 might be the D (6 bases). The CDR3 covers 13 residues. Germline V lookup: CDR1 SNHLY, CDR2 FYNNEI. The germline V and J ends were trimmed by 9 bases and 7 bases, with 15 bases remaining between them. CDR3 region: CASFEGVGEKLFF. In DNA form, the CDR3 reads TGTGCCAGTTTCGAGGGGGTTGGTGAAAAACTGTTTTTT.

The CDR3 DNA is TGTGCCAGCAGCCAAGCGGTAGACATAGTCTATGGCTACACCTTC. It codes for CASSQAVDIVYGYTF. This chain uses TRBV4-2 with TRBJ1-2, with D unclear. With 1 base removed from V and 4 bases from J, the gap between germline ends came to 13 bases. The CDR3 runs to 15 residues. The germline V gene has CDR1 LGHNA and CDR2 YNFKEQ.

Only a few counts were recorded for this clonotype. This chain connects TRBV10-3 to TRBJ2-3, with 13 bases identical to TRBD2. V lost 8 bases and J lost 6; bases outside the gene matches: 2. This CDR3 has 13 residues. CDR1 and CDR2 (germline): ENHRY, SYGVKD. The CDR3 sequence is CAIGTSGIDTQYF. CDR3 in DNA: TGTGCCATCGGGACTAGCGGGATCGATACGCAGTATTTT.

The V and J genes are TRBV19 and TRBJ2-7; TRBD1 matches at 9 bases. V gave up 4 bases and J gave up 7 bases; unmatched junction bases: 14. This CDR3 is built from 16 residues. Germline V gene sequence: CDR1 LNHDA, CDR2 SQIVND (reference sequence). The CDR3 sequence: CASSTPPGQGNREQYF. The CDR3 DNA is TGTGCCAGTAGTACCCCACCGGGACAGGGTAATCGAGAGCAGTACTTC.

This clonotype has only a few counts. The chain couples TRBV7-2 to TRBJ2-5, with 7 bases matching TRBD2. This CDR3 has 14 amino acids. Germline lookup yields CDR1 SGHTA and CDR2 FQGNSA. V lost 7 bases, J lost 2 bases, and 7 bases stayed unmatched. CDR3 DNA sequence: TGTGCCAGCAATCCAGGACTAGAGCAAGAGACCCAGTACTTC. It translates to CASNPGLEQETQYF.

The gene calls are TRBV29-1 and TRBJ2-2, with 7 bases that match TRBD1. Germline V lookup: CDR1 SQVTM, CDR2 ANQGSEA. The CDR3 sequence is 14 residues long. Here the CDR3 DNA reads TGCAGTTTCAACAGGGGACCCCACACCGGGGAGCTGTTTTTT. Its protein product is CSFNRGPHTGELFF.

This clonotype has only a few counts. The chain uses TRBV7-2 and TRBJ2-3, with TRBD2 identical over 12 bases. The ends lost 4 bases at V and 3 bases at J; junction bases unmatched: 5. The CDR3 is 16 residues long. CDR1 is SGHTA and CDR2 is FQGNSA in the germline V gene. CDR3 sequence reads: CASSSPSGRATDTQYF. CDR3 DNA: TGTGCCAGCAGCTCACCTAGCGGGAGGGCTACAGATACGCAGTATTTT.

The rearrangement joins TRBV7-9 to TRBJ1-1; tentative D call: TRBD1 (6 bases). CDR3 length: 14 residues. From germline, CDR1 is SEHNR and CDR2 FQNEAQ (reference sequence). Trimming took 2 bases from V and 7 from J, leaving 14 bases between them. CDR3 residues: CASSLSMTGYEAFF. The CDR3 DNA follows: TGTGCCAGCAGCTTATCTATGACAGGCTATGAAGCTTTCTTT.

Concerning this clonotype itself: Since a much larger clone is just one base distant, this may be a read error. The V and J genes are TRBV5-1 and TRBJ1-1, with D possibly TRBD1 on 5 matching bases. This CDR3 has 16 residues. Per the germline V gene, CDR1 is SGHRS and CDR2 is YFSETQ. CDR3 protein: CASSLWARDLNAEAFF. For the CDR3, the DNA is TGCGCCAGCAGCTTGTGGGCCAGGGATTTGAACGCTGAAGCTTTCTTT.

This clonotype was counted only a few times. V and J are TRBV29-1 and TRBJ1-2; D might be TRBD1 (6 bases). V was clipped by 7 bases and J by 6 bases, with 21 bases between them. CDR1 SQVTM and CDR2 ANQGSEA come from the germline V gene. The CDR3 has 14 amino acids. The CDR3 sequence is CSAWGGGRLDGYTF. CDR3 bases: TGCAGCGCCTGGGGCGGGGGGCGATTAGATGGCTACACCTTC.

V and J are TRBV20-1 and TRBJ1-2; D remains ambiguous. The germline V gene has CDR1 DFQATT and CDR2 SNEGSKA (reference sequence). Trimming took off 3 bases at V and 4 bases at J, with 9 bases between the two ends. The CDR3 length is 12 residues. The CDR3 reads CSARGSVYGYTF. CDR3 DNA: TGCAGTGCTAGGGGGTCAGTCTATGGCTACACCTTC.

The table lists this clonotype with a count of one. The CDR3 DNA reads as TGTGCCAGCAGCCCCCTGGGCAGGGGAGGGAATCAGCCCCAGCATTTT. This encodes CASSPLGRGGNQPQHF. The chain recombines TRBV7-2 with TRBJ1-5, with a possible D match to TRBD1 (6 bases). This CDR3 is 16 amino acids long. The germline CDR1 and CDR2 sequences are SGHTA and FQGNSA. Trimming shortened V by 5 bases and J by 4 bases, and 18 bases separated the two germline ends.

This clonotype was recorded a few times. The rearrangement joins TRBV6-5 to TRBJ1-2; D call uncertain. CDR1 is MNHEY, CDR2 SVGAGI, per germline. V was trimmed by 2 bases and J by 4 bases, leaving 8 bases between them. This CDR3 comprises 13 residues. This CDR3 is CASSYAGSYGYTF. CDR3 nucleotide sequence: TGTGCCAGCAGTTACGCGGGGTCCTATGGCTACACCTTC.

This sequence joins TRBV4-3 and TRBJ1-5; a possible D gene is TRBD1 (5 bases). V was trimmed by 3 bases and J by 0 bases, leaving 9 bases between them. Germline V CDR1 and CDR2: LGHNA, YSLEER. This CDR3 region has 15 residues. CDR3 bases: TGCGCCAGCAGCCAGACAGAATATAGCAATCAGCCCCAGCATTTT. It translates to CASSQTEYSNQPQHF.

This clonotype was observed a few times. CDR3 loop: CASSGILQGDTEAFF. CDR3 coding DNA: TGTGCCAGCAGTGGCATACTACAGGGGGACACTGAAGCTTTCTTT. The chain combines TRBV25-1 with TRBJ1-1; TRBD1 matches at 8 bases. This CDR3 contains 15 residues. Germline loops: CDR1 MGHDK, CDR2 SYGVNS. V lost 4 bases, J lost 3 bases, and 7 bases stayed unmatched.

The CDR3 reads CASSLMTGEGETQYF. CDR3 bases: TGTGCCAGCAGTTTAATGACGGGAGAGGGAGAGACCCAGTACTTC. This chain connects TRBV12-3 or TRBV12-4 to TRBJ2-5; D may be TRBD2 (6 bases). Trimming stripped 2 bases from V and 4 bases from J, with 14 bases between. This CDR3 comprises 15 residues.